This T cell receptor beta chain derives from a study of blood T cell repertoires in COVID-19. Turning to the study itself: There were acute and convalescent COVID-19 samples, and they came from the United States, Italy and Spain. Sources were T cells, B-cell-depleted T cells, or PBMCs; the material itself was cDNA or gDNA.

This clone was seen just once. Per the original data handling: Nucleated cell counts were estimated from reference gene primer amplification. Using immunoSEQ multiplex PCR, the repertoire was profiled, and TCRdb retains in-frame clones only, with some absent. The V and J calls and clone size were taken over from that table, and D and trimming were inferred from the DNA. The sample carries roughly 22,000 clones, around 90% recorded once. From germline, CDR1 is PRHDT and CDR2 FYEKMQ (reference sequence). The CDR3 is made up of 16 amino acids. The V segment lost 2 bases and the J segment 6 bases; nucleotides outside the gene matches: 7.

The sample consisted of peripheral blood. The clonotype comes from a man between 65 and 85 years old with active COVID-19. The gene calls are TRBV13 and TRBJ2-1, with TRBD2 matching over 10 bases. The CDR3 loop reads CASSLWASGSFNEQFF. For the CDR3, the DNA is TGTGCCAGCAGCTTATGGGCTAGCGGGAGTTTCAATGAGCAGTTCTTC.